This T cell receptor (beta chain) was documented in a study of cytomegalovirus exposure and HLA in healthy donors. In the PCR, 60 Vbeta and 13 Jbeta primers were used. The repertoire was sequenced with immunoSEQ multiplex PCR; TCRdb's copy has only in-frame clones and lacks some. The table shows some 190,000 clones, with around 80% occurring only once. Germline lookup yields CDR1 LNHNV and CDR2 YYDKDF (reference sequence). V gave up 0 bases and J gave up 2 bases, with 8 bases separating them. The CDR3 runs to 14 residues. Turning to this clone: Its target is unknown.

Overall study findings and caveats: Roughly uniform depth of sequencing across donors was assumed in presence/absence analyses.

Sample: PBMCs. The rearrangement links TRBV15 to TRBJ2-7; D remains unclear. This TCR was sampled from a woman aged 30 to 39 in good health and CMV-seronegative. The chain's CDR3 is CATSRDRLAYEQYF. The CDR3 DNA reads TGTGCCACCAGCAGAGATCGGTTAGCCTACGAGCAGTACTTC.